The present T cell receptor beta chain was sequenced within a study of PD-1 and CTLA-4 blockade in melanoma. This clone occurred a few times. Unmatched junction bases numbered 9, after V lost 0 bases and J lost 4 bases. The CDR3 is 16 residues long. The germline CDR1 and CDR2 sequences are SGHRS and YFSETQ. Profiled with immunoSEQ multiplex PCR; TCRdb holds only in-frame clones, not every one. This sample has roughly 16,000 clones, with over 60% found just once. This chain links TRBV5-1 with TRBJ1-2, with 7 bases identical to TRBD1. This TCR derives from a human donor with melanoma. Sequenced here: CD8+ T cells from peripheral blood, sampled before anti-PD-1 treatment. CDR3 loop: CASSLASDRPFYGYTF. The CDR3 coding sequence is TGCGCCAGCAGCTTGGCGTCGGACAGGCCCTTCTATGGCTACACCTTC.